This is a list of T cell receptor beta chains from one sample in a study of PD-L1 blockade in urothelial cancer. Assay: immunoSEQ multiplex PCR; the TCRdb copy retains only in-frame clones and omits some. The sample has over 100,000 clones; around 93% are singletons. The sample in question was PBMCs, obtained around atezolizumab (anti-PD-L1) treatment. These receptors originate from a man aged 55 to 70 with urothelial cancer. CDR3s include the opening cysteine and the closing phenylalanine or tryptophan. Size is stated for part of the rows, as once, few or many counts, or as a class when the clone is expanded.

v_call clone_size cdr3_aa
TRBV6-5 NA CASSYSGTGMQYF
TRBV5-4 NA CASSEREAGGNEQFF
TRBV20-1 NA CSGLATYEQYF
TRBV30 NA CAWEAGGSSYNEQFF
TRBV4-1 NA CASRPPPTGGVEFEKLFF
TRBV30 NA CAWSVGGSVFF
TRBV7-8 once CASSLVGDTEAFF
TRBV27 NA CASSLGPTQETQYF
TRBV5-1 NA CASSSGTEETQYF
TRBV4-1 NA CASSQVAGVGEQYF
TRBV5-1 NA CASSLAGYSYNEQFF
TRBV5-1 NA CASSLSGTVNQPQHF
TRBV6-5 NA CASSESGNTEAFF
TRBV2 NA CASSAFQSVYEQYF
TRBV28 NA CASSLFPSGYGEQFF
TRBV7-2 NA CASSLGQGSSGNTIYF
TRBV19 NA CASSLTRKDTQYF
TRBV4-3 NA CASSQTTGNGETQYF
TRBV4-1 NA CASSQDFLLAIGSEQYF
TRBV7-2 NA CASSPLTGANRAGELFF
TRBV6-6 NA CASSQRGATNEKLFF
TRBV29-1 NA CSVGGIAGLRGNEQFF
TRBV10-3 NA CAISDGHHNQPQHF
TRBV7-2 NA CASSLTGSEWANEQFF
TRBV18 few CASSSSVVAKNIQYF
TRBV6-1 NA CASRTSGRGYEQYF
TRBV18 NA CASSGERWNTGELFF
TRBV9 once CASSGTGTSGSYEQYF
TRBV5-5 NA CASTAGGPGETQYF
TRBV27 NA CASSLLASVKSDTQYF
TRBV2 few CASGRGTNEKLFF
TRBV14 NA CASSLRGSWQYF
TRBV7-9 NA CASSLELVAGELFF
TRBV28 NA CASSPRDRGDSPLHF
TRBV18 NA CASSPPMGTGRISGNTIYF
TRBV6-5 NA CASSSGQEYSPLHF
TRBV5-6 NA CASSGTGGAYNEQFF
TRBV6-4 once CASFPDREEEYEQYF
TRBV7-3 NA CASSLVAGGTDTQYF
TRBV10-3 NA CAISESGQSQHF
TRBV7-3 NA CASSSGEFDTQYF
TRBV5-1 NA CASRNLAPSTDTQYF
TRBV9 NA CASSAGGGEFETQYF
TRBV18 few CASSQGQALNTEAFF
TRBV6-1 NA CASSGRTGGEYSNQPQHF
TRBV19 NA CASSVTGKFYEQYF
TRBV29-1 NA CSVEGEGTEAFF
TRBV5-4 NA CASNSGGGDYGYTF
TRBV11-2 NA CASSRTGTLYNEQFF
TRBV7-6 NA CASSHDRELFF
TRBV2 NA CASSAGTSLAKNIQYF
TRBV4-2 once CASSQRNSGGAKDTQYF
TRBV4-1 NA CASSQGVAGGPDTQYF